A single sample gave rise to the 5 T cell receptor beta chains below, sequenced in a study of blood T cell repertoires in COVID-19. Sequenced by immunoSEQ multiplex PCR; TCRdb stores in-frame clones only, minus some. The sample lists about 400,000 clones, around 92% seen once, with 1.7% in the top ten. The specimen sequenced was PBMCs or T cells enriched from blood (not recorded which). The origin of the receptors is a woman aged 25 to 45 who had recovered from COVID-19.

The chain couples TRBV7-9 to TRBJ1-3; TRBD1 matches 9 bases. This CDR3 comprises 17 residues. J was trimmed by 4 bases and V by 1 base; bases with no gene match: 8. The V gene's germline CDR1 is SEHNR and CDR2 FQNEAQ (reference sequence). In DNA, the CDR3 is TGTGCCAGCAGCTTAGTTGGGACAGGGCGTTCCGGAAACACCATATATTTT. Its protein product is CASSLVGTGRSGNTIYF.

This sequence joins TRBV25-1 and TRBJ2-4; D might be TRBD2 (5 bases). The V and J ends lost 7 bases and 6 bases respectively, with 19 bases between them. The CDR3 length is 15 residues. Germline V gene lookup returns CDR1 MGHDK and CDR2 SYGVNS. DNA for the CDR3: TGTGCCAGCACCCCAACGGGGAGTATATTAAACATTCAGTACTTC. It translates to CASTPTGSILNIQYF.

The CDR3: CASSLAGTGAGNTIYF. The DNA of the CDR3 is TGTGCCAGCAGCTTAGCTGGGACAGGGGCCGGAAACACCATATATTTT. The rearrangement uses TRBV7-2 and TRBJ1-3; TRBD1 agrees at 10 bases. The trim removed 0 bases at V and 4 bases at J, leaving 3 bases unmatched. This CDR3 has 16 residues. Germline CDR1 reads SGHTA; CDR2 reads FQGNSA.

The rearrangement uses TRBV5-1 and TRBJ2-2, with a tentative D call TRBD2 (6 bases). V was cut by 0 bases and J by 4 bases, with 10 bases left in between. Looked up from germline, CDR1 is SGHRS and CDR2 is YFSETQ. The CDR3 runs to 15 residues. CDR3 nucleotide sequence: TGCGCCAGCAGCTTGGCCGGGGGTACCACCGGGGAGCTGTTTTTT. It encodes CASSLAGGTTGELFF. Full variable domain (outside the CDR3, taken from reference TRBV5-1 and TRBJ2-2): KAGVTQTPRYLIKTRGQQVTLSCSPISGHRSVSWYQQTPGQGLQFLFEYFSETQRNKGNFPGRFSGRQFSNSRSEMNVSTLELGDSALYLCASSLAGGTTGELFFGEGSRLTVL.

The genes are TRBV4-1 and TRBJ1-2; D gene ambiguous. CDR3 length: 14 amino acids. The V end was cut by 0 bases, the J end by 9 bases, with 14 bases between. Looked up from germline, CDR1 is MGHRA and CDR2 is YSYEKL. This CDR3 reads CASSQDDITGSYTF. CDR3 bases: TGCGCCAGCAGCCAAGACGATATTACTGGTAGCTACACCTTC.